Shown below are 2 T cell receptor beta chains from a single sample sequenced in a study of cytomegalovirus exposure and HLA in healthy donors. The PCR made use of 60 Vbeta and 13 Jbeta primers. Sequenced by immunoSEQ multiplex PCR; TCRdb stores in-frame clones only, minus some. The sample has some 130,000 clones, approximately 80% seen once. Input material: PBMCs. These receptors were collected from a female donor in good health and CMV-seronegative.

The chain joins TRBV4-1 to TRBJ2-3; 13 nucleotides match TRBD2. CDR1 and CDR2 (germline): MGHRA, YSYEKL. The CDR3 has 16 residues. Trimming took 4 bases from V and 4 from J; bases not matched to a gene: 5. CDR3 sequence (DNA): TGCGCCAGCAGCCCTAGGACTAGCGGGAGTGCAGATACGCAGTATTTT. The encoded protein is CASSPRTSGSADTQYF.

The chain couples TRBV6-5 to TRBJ2-7; possible D gene TRBD2, 5 bases. Germline CDR1 MNHEY, CDR2 SVGAGI. V dropped 0 bases and J dropped 3 bases, with 15 bases sitting between them. This CDR3 region has 16 residues. The DNA for the CDR3 is TGTGCCAGCAGTTACTCGAGCGAGGGCCTCGACTACGAGCAGTACTTC. Translated, it gives CASSYSSEGLDYEQYF.